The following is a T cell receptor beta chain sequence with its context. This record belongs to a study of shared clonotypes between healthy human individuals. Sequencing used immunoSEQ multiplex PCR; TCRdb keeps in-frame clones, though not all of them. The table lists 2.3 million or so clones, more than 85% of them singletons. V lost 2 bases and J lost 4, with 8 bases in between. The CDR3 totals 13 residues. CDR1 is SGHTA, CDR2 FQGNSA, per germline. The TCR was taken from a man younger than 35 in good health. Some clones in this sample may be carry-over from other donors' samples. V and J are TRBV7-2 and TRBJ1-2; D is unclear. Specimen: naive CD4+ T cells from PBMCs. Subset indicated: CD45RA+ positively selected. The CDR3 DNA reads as TGTGCCAGCAGCTTAAAGGATGTCTATGGCTACACCTTC. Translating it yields CASSLKDVYGYTF.